Shown below are 31 T cell receptor beta chains from a single sample sequenced in a study of STAT3 mutations in large granular lymphocyte leukemia. Study-wide points: Every T-cell large granular lymphocyte leukemia patient had at least one immunodominant TCR beta clonotype.

TCRdb keeps only in-frame clones here, not all; method: immunoSEQ multiplex PCR. The sample holds roughly 40,000 clones, about 81% seen once. No antigen has been assigned to these receptors. The sequenced material came from PBMCs. These receptors were obtained from a human donor with T large granular lymphocyte leukemia. Some clones in this sample may be carry-over from other donors' samples.

The chain uses TRBV6-5 and TRBJ2-1; either TRBD1 or TRBD2 may fit D (5 bases each). CDR3 length equals 15 residues. The germline V gene encodes CDR1 MNHEY and CDR2 SVGAGI. Trimming removed 6 bases at V and 0 bases at J, with 12 bases between. In DNA, the CDR3 is TGTGCCAGCAGGGGGGTCACTAACTCCTACAATGAGCAGTTCTTC. This encodes CASRGVTNSYNEQFF.

This clone was picked up one time. This rearrangement joins TRBV10-2 to TRBJ1-3; D not certain. Germline loops: CDR1 WSHSY, CDR2 SAAADI. The CDR3 loop spans 12 amino acids. V dropped 9 bases and J dropped 0 bases, with 6 bases sitting between them. The CDR3 DNA is TGCGCCAGTACAGACTCTGGAAACACCATATATTTT. This gives the protein CASTDSGNTIYF.

This clone was seen only a few times. This chain joins TRBV13 and TRBJ2-7; no definite D call. Trimming stripped 5 bases from V and 6 bases from J, with 14 bases between. The CDR3 is made up of 13 amino acids. Germline assignment: CDR1 PRHDT and CDR2 FYEKMQ (reference sequence). The CDR3 DNA reads TGTGCCAGCAGCCCCCCGCGTAGCTTCGAGCAGTACTTC. It is translated as CASSPPRSFEQYF.

This clone was counted a few times. The V gene is TRBV6-5, the J gene TRBJ1-2, with unresolved D. V dropped 0 bases and J dropped 2 bases, with 10 bases sitting between them. The CDR3 runs 15 residues. Germline V lookup: CDR1 MNHEY, CDR2 SVGAGI. CDR3 residues: CASSYSITANYGYTF. CDR3 sequence (DNA): TGTGCCAGCAGTTACTCGATAACAGCCAACTATGGCTACACCTTC.

The chain has TRBV5-8 and TRBJ2-7; 10 nucleotides line up with TRBD1. V lost 3 bases, J lost 0 bases, and 12 bases stayed unmatched. CDR3 length equals 18 residues. The germline gives CDR1 SGHTS, CDR2 YDEGEE. The CDR3 loop reads CASSSKDRGIRSSYEQYF. The DNA of the CDR3 is TGTGCCAGCAGCTCTAAGGACAGGGGGATCAGGAGCTCCTACGAGCAGTACTTC.

V gene TRBV18 combines with J gene TRBJ1-6; D possibly corresponds to TRBD1 (5 bases). V lost 3 bases to trimming and J lost 6 bases, with 18 bases between them. In germline, CDR1 is KGHSH, CDR2 LQKENI. The CDR3 totals 17 residues. This CDR3 is CASSPRPRGAINSPLHF. The CDR3, as DNA: TGTGCCAGCTCACCTCGCCCACGCGGGGCCATTAATTCACCCCTCCACTTT.

V is TRBV28 and J is TRBJ1-1; 7 bases are a match to TRBD1. The CDR3 is 15 residues long. Germline V gene sequence: CDR1 MDHEN, CDR2 SYDVKM. V trimming: 6 bases; J trimming: 3 bases; junction bases outside the gene matches: 10. CDR3 in amino acids: CASSVGGGRDTEAFF. In DNA, the CDR3 is TGTGCCAGCAGCGTCGGAGGGGGCCGGGACACTGAAGCTTTCTTT.

This chain connects TRBV7-9 to TRBJ1-1, with TRBD1 matching over 7 bases. CDR3 length: 15 residues. Looked up from germline, CDR1 is SEHNR and CDR2 is FQNEAQ (reference sequence). The V gene end was trimmed by 5 bases and the J gene end by 4 bases; junction bases not matched to a gene: 10. This chain's CDR3 is CASSEEQGSLTEAFF. CDR3 nucleotide sequence: TGTGCCAGCAGCGAAGAACAGGGGTCACTCACTGAAGCTTTCTTT.

The V and J genes are TRBV5-1 and TRBJ1-1; 9 nucleotides agree with TRBD1. There are 15 residues in the CDR3. The V gene's germline CDR1 is SGHRS and CDR2 YFSETQ. V lost 2 bases to trimming and J lost 2 bases; unmatched junction nucleotides: 4. CDR3 residues: CASSLQGQGNTEAFF. The CDR3 DNA follows: TGCGCCAGCAGCTTACAGGGACAGGGAAACACTGAAGCTTTCTTT.

The chain is built from TRBV28 and TRBJ2-7, with unresolved D. The V and J ends lost 3 bases and 4 bases respectively, with 16 bases between them. Germline V gives CDR1 MDHEN, CDR2 SYDVKM. The CDR3 spans 15 residues. CDR3 coding DNA: TGTGCCAGCAGTTTTTTCAAGGGTTGGGGTTACGAGCAGTACGTC. It specifies CASSFFKGWGYEQYV.

The V gene is TRBV18, the J gene TRBJ1-1; D gene uncertain. In germline, CDR1 is KGHSH, CDR2 LQKENI. V was trimmed by 0 bases and J by 0 bases, leaving 5 bases between them. The CDR3 covers 14 residues. This CDR3 reads CASSPPSLNTEAFF. The CDR3 DNA reads as TGTGCCAGCTCACCACCGTCTCTGAACACTGAAGCTTTCTTT.

The V and J genes are TRBV6-5 and TRBJ2-1; either TRBD1 or TRBD2 may supply D (6 bases each). The CDR3 has 12 amino acids. Germline-derived CDR1 and CDR2 are MNHEY and SVGAGI. V was clipped by 5 bases and J by 9 bases, with 11 bases between them. CDR3 sequence: CASSTRGGEQFF. The CDR3 DNA reads as TGTGCCAGCAGTACCAGGGGAGGTGAGCAGTTCTTC.

J is TRBJ2-3 and V is TRBV7-8; D is unresolved. The CDR3 contains 14 residues. With 1 base removed from V and 2 bases from J, the gap between germline ends came to 7 bases. The germline CDR1 and CDR2 sequences are SGHVS and FQNEAQ. CDR3 loop: CASSLVQYTDTQYF. The DNA of the CDR3 is TGTGCCAGCAGCTTAGTACAGTACACAGATACGCAGTATTTT.

The V call is TRBV4-2, the J call TRBJ1-3, with a possible D match to TRBD1 (6 bases). Germline V gives CDR1 LGHNA, CDR2 YNFKEQ. The CDR3 extends over 15 amino acids. Trimming stripped 0 bases from V and 10 bases from J, with 16 bases between. In DNA, the CDR3 is TGTGCCAGCAGCCAAGAGAGAGGACAGCGGATGACCATATATTTT. It yields the protein CASSQERGQRMTIYF.

This clone was detected a few times. The CDR3 protein is CASSRQGWSEKLFF. The CDR3 bases are TGTGCCAGCAGTCGACAGGGGTGGAGTGAAAAACTGTTTTTT. This chain connects TRBV2 to TRBJ1-4, with 8 positions matching TRBD1. This CDR3 has 14 amino acids. Germline assignment: CDR1 SNHLY and CDR2 FYNNEI. The J segment lost 7 bases and the V segment lost 5 bases, leaving 6 bases of the junction unmatched. Full variable domain (missing parts from reference TRBV2 and TRBJ1-4): EPEVTQTPSHQVTQMGQEVILRCVPISNHLYFYWYRQILGQKVEFLVSFYNNEISEKSEIFDDQFSVERPDGSNFTLKIRSTKLEDSAMYFCASSRQGWSEKLFFGSGTQLSVL.

The chain employs TRBV29-1 and TRBJ2-7; possible D gene TRBD2, 7 bases. Germline V gene data show CDR1 as SQVTM and CDR2 as ANQGSEA. V was clipped by 0 bases and J by 4 bases, with 19 bases between them. There are 16 residues in the CDR3. CDR3 protein: CSVEEEKGGLFYEQYF. The CDR3 DNA sequence: TGCAGCGTTGAAGAAGAAAAGGGGGGGTTGTTTTACGAGCAGTACTTC.

In its sample, this clone was seen once. V is TRBV5-1 and J is TRBJ1-2, with no clear D. Germline V gene lookup returns CDR1 SGHRS and CDR2 YFSETQ. The CDR3 is made up of 13 amino acids. Trimming cost V 0 bases and J 1 base, with 4 bases left between them. This CDR3 is CASSLAGNYGYTF. Written as DNA, the CDR3 is TGCGCCAGCAGCTTGGCCGGTAACTATGGCTACACCTTC. The full variable domain, with the rest looked up from reference TRBV5-1 and TRBJ1-2, is KAGVTQTPRYLIKTRGQQVTLSCSPISGHRSVSWYQQTPGQGLQFLFEYFSETQRNKGNFPGRFSGRQFSNSRSEMNVSTLELGDSALYLCASSLAGNYGYTFGSGTRLTVV.

The rearrangement joins TRBV18 to TRBJ1-2; no clear D gene. This CDR3 has 13 residues. Germline V gene data show CDR1 as KGHSH and CDR2 as LQKENI. Trimming pared 3 bases from V and 5 bases from J, leaving 10 bases between. CDR3 sequence (DNA): TGTGCCAGCTCACCTACAGAGGAGTATGGCTACACCTTC. Amino acids: CASSPTEEYGYTF.

V usage is TRBV6-5 and J usage is TRBJ2-2; D might be TRBD1 (5 bases). Germline V gene lookup returns CDR1 MNHEY and CDR2 SVGAGI. This CDR3 has 14 amino acids. The V gene lost 3 bases and the J gene lost 6 bases, with 11 bases spanning the gap. The CDR3 reads CASSYSQGSGELFF. CDR3 nucleotide sequence: TGTGCCAGCAGTTATTCCCAGGGTTCCGGGGAGCTGTTTTTT.

This chain uses TRBV6-6 with TRBJ2-7, with D perhaps given as TRBD1 or TRBD2 (6 bases each). CDR1 and CDR2 (germline): MNHNY, SVGAGI (reference sequence). CDR3 length: 13 residues. V lost 0 bases and J 8 bases, leaving 11 bases between the germline ends. Here the CDR3 reads CASSYSIGGKQYV. CDR3 DNA: TGTGCCAGCAGTTACTCGATCGGGGGCAAGCAGTACGTC.

The chain recombines TRBV6-5 with TRBJ1-5; TRBD1 aligns across 7 bases. CDR1 is MNHEY and CDR2 is SVGAGI in the germline V gene. J gave up 5 bases and V 5 bases, and 6 bases lay outside the gene matches. The CDR3 consists of 14 residues. CDR3 region: CASSTRGEDQPQHF. In DNA form, the CDR3 reads TGTGCCAGCAGTACCAGGGGGGAAGATCAGCCCCAGCATTTT.

The CDR3 loop is CASSSHRGQGEKLFF. In DNA form, the CDR3 reads TGTGCCAGCAGTTCTCACAGGGGGCAGGGGGAAAAACTGTTTTTT. V and J are TRBV6-1 and TRBJ1-4; 9 bases map to TRBD1. CDR3 size: 15 residues. CDR1 is MNHNS and CDR2 is SASEGT in the germline V gene. The J segment lost 8 bases and the V segment lost 5 bases, leaving 9 bases of the junction unmatched.

This sequence joins TRBV14 and TRBJ2-7, with 7 nucleotides matching TRBD1. V was pared by 0 bases and J by 2 bases, with 7 bases of the junction left unmatched. Germline V gene sequence: CDR1 SGHDN, CDR2 FVKESK. This CDR3 has 16 amino acids. The CDR3 bases are TGTGCCAGCAGCCAAGAAGGACAGGCGGCTACCTACGAGCAGTACTTC. Translated: CASSQEGQAATYEQYF.

The chain joins TRBV29-1 to TRBJ2-3, with D unresolved. Germline CDR1 reads SQVTM; CDR2 reads ANQGSEA. This CDR3 region has 13 residues. V was pared by 4 bases and J by 0 bases, with 8 bases between. CDR3 in amino acids: CSVGHPSTDTQYF. DNA of the CDR3: TGCAGCGTTGGACATCCTAGCACAGATACGCAGTATTTT.

The gene calls are TRBV7-9 and TRBJ1-2, with 7 nucleotides matching TRBD1. CDR3 size: 16 residues. Trimming at V came to 0 bases and at J to 6 bases, leaving 10 bases not matched to a gene. Germline lookup yields CDR1 SEHNR and CDR2 FQNEAQ (reference sequence). CDR3 in amino acids: CASSLALQTGLHGYTF. CDR3 nucleotide sequence: TGTGCCAGCAGCTTAGCCCTGCAGACAGGGTTACATGGCTACACCTTC.

The rearrangement links TRBV9 to TRBJ1-6; D is ambiguous. Trimming removed 0 bases from V and 14 bases from J, with 18 bases in between. The CDR3 loop spans 15 amino acids. Looked up from germline, CDR1 is SGDLS and CDR2 is YYNGEE. The CDR3 region is CASSVDAASDLALHF. Written as DNA, the CDR3 is TGTGCCAGCAGCGTAGACGCTGCCTCAGACCTCGCCCTCCACTTT.

The rearrangement uses TRBV7-8 and TRBJ2-7, with D maybe TRBD1 (7 bases). V was shortened by 1 base and J by 4 bases, with 17 bases between the two germline ends. The CDR3 runs 16 residues. CDR1 is SGHVS, CDR2 FQNEAQ, per germline. The CDR3 bases are TGTGCCAGCAGCTTAGAGGGACAGCCGCGGGGTTACGAGCAGTACGTC. Translation: CASSLEGQPRGYEQYV.

The chain is built from TRBV4-1 and TRBJ2-2; tentatively, D is TRBD2 (7 bases). CDR3 length equals 17 residues. The germline V gene encodes CDR1 MGHRA and CDR2 YSYEKL. The germline V and J ends were trimmed by 1 base and 4 bases, with 16 bases remaining between them. CDR3 residues: CASSQARGAPSTGELFF. The CDR3 region has the DNA TGCGCCAGCAGCCAAGCCCGGGGGGCCCCGAGCACCGGGGAGCTGTTTTTT.

The chain carries TRBV7-9 and TRBJ1-4, with D tentatively TRBD1 (5 bases). The CDR3 totals 13 residues. Trimming pared 1 base from V and 7 bases from J, leaving 7 bases between. Germline CDR1 and CDR2: SEHNR and FQNEAQ (reference sequence). The CDR3 DNA follows: TGTGCCAGCAGCTTAGATCAGGGTGAAAAACTGTTTTTT. Residues: CASSLDQGEKLFF.

This clone was recorded a few times. The chain uses TRBV2 and TRBJ1-1, with 10 positions matching TRBD1. The length of the CDR3 is 15 residues. Germline-derived CDR1 and CDR2 are SNHLY and FYNNEI. V was clipped by 6 bases and J by 2 bases; unmatched bases: 6. CDR3 protein: CASRPGTGANTEAFF. CDR3 in DNA: TGTGCCAGCAGACCCGGGACAGGGGCAAACACTGAAGCTTTCTTT.

The rearrangement joins TRBV4-1 to TRBJ2-1; TRBD2 aligns across 9 bases. CDR1 is MGHRA, CDR2 YSYEKL, per germline. This CDR3 spans 18 amino acids. The J segment lost 9 bases and the V segment lost 0 bases, leaving 15 bases of the junction unmatched. The CDR3 is CASSQDGPSGTHHLEQFF. The CDR3, as DNA: TGCGCCAGCAGCCAAGATGGGCCTAGCGGGACCCACCACCTTGAGCAGTTCTTC.